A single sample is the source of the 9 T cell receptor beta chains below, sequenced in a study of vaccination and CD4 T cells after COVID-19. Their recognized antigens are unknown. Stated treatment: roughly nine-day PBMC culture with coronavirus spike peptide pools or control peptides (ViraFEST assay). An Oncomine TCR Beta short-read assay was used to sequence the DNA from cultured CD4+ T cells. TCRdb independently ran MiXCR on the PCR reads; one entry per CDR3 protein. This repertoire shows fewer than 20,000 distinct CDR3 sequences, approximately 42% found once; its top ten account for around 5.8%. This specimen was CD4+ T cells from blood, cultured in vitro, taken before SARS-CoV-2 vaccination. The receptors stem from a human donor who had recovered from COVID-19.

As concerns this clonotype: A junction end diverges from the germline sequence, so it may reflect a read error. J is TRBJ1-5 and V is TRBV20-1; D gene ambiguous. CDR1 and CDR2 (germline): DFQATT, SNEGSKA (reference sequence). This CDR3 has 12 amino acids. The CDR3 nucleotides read TGCAGTGCTAGAGATCTGGGTCAGCTCCAGCATTTT. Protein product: CSARDLGQLQHF.

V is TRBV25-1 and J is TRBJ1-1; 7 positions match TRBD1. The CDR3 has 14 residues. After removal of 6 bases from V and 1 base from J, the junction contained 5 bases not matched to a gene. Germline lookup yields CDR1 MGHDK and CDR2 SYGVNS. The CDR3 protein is CASSQTGRNTEAFF. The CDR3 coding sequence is TGTGCCAGCAGCCAGACAGGGCGGAACACTGAAGCTTTCTTT.

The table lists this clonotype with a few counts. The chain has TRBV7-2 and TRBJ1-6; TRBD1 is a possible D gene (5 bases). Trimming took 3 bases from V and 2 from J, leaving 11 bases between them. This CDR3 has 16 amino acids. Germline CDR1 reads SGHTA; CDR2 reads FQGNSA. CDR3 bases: TGTGCCAGCAGCTTGGGGGGGGTTGCCTATAATTCACCCCTCCACTTT. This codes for CASSLGGVAYNSPLHF.

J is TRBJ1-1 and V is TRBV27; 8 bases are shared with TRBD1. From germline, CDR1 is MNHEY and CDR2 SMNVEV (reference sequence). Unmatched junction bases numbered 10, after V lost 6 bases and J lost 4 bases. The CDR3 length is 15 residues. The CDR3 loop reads CASSWTGSLTTEAFF. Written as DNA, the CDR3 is TGTGCCAGCAGCTGGACAGGGTCTCTGACCACTGAAGCTTTCTTT.

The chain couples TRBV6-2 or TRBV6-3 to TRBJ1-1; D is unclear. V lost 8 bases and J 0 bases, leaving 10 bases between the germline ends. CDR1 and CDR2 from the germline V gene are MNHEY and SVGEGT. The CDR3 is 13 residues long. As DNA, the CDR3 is TGTGCCAGCGGTAGACTTATGAACACTGAAGCTTTCTTT. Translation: CASGRLMNTEAFF.

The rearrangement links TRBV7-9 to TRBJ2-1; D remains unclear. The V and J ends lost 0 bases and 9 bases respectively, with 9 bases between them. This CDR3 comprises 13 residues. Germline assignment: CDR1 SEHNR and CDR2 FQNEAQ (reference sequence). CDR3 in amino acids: CASSLAAGSEQFF. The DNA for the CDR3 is TGTGCCAGCAGCTTAGCGGCTGGTAGTGAGCAGTTCTTC. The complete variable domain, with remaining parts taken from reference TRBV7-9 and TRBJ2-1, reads DTGVSQNPRHKITKRGQNVTFRCDPISEHNRLYWYRQTLGQGPEFLTYFQNEAQLEKSRLLSDRFSAERPKGSFSTLEIQRTEQGDSAMYLCASSLAAGSEQFFGPGTRLTVL.

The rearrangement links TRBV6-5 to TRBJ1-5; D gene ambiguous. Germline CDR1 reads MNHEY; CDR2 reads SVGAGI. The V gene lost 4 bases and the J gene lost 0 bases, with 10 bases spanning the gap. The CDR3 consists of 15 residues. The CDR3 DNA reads TGTGCCAGCAGTTGGTCGGGGAGTAGCAATCAGCCCCAGCATTTT. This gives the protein CASSWSGSSNQPQHF.

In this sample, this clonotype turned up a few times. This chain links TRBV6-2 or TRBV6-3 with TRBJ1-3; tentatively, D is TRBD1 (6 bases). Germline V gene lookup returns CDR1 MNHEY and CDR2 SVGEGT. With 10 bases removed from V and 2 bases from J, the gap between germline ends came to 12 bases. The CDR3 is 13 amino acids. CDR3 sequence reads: CAIARGPGNTIYF. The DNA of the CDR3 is TGTGCCATCGCCAGGGGTCCTGGAAACACCATATATTTT.

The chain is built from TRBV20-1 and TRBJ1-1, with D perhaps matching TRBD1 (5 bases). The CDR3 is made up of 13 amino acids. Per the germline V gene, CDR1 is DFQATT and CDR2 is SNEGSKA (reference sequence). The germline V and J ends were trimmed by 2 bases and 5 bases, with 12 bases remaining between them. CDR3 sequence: CSARNLGVTEAFF. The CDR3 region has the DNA TGCAGTGCTAGAAATCTGGGGGTGACTGAAGCTTTCTTT.